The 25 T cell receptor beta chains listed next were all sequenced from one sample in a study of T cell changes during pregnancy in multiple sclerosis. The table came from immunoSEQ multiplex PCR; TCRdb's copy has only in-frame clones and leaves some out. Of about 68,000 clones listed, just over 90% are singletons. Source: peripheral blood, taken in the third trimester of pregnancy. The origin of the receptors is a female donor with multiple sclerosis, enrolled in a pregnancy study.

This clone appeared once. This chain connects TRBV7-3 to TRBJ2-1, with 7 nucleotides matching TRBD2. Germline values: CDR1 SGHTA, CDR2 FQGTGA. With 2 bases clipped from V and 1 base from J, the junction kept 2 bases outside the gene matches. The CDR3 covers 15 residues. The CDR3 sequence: CASSLWTSSYNEQFF. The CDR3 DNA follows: TGTGCCAGCAGCTTATGGACTAGTTCCTACAATGAGCAGTTCTTC.

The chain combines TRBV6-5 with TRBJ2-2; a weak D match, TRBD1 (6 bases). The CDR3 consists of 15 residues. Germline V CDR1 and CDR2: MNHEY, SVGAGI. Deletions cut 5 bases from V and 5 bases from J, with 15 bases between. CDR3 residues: CASSRTVRGTGELFF. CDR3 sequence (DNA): TGTGCCAGCAGTCGGACAGTACGAGGGACCGGGGAGCTGTTTTTT.

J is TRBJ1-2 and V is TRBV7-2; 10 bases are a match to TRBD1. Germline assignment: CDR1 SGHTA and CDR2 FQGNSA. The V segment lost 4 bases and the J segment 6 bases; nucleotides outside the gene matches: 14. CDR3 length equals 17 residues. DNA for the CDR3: TGTGCCAGCAGCTCCCGATGGGGACAGGGGTTTATGAATGGCTACACCTTC. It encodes CASSSRWGQGFMNGYTF. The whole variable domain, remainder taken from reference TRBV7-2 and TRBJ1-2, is GAGVSQSPSNKVTEKGKDVELRCDPISGHTALYWYRQSLGQGLEFLIYFQGNSAPDKSGLPSDRFSAERTGGSVSTLTIQRTQQEDSAVYLCASSSRWGQGFMNGYTFGSGTRLTVV.

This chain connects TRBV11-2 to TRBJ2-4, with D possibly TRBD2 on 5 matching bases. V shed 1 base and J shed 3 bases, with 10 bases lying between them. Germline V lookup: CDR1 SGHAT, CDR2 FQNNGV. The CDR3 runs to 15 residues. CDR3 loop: CASSLGQRIKNIQYF. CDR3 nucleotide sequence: TGTGCCAGCAGCTTAGGGCAGCGGATCAAAAACATTCAGTACTTC.

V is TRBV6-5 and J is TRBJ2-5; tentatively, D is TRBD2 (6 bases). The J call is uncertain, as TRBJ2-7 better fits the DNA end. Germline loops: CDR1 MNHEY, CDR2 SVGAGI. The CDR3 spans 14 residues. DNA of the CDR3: TGTGCCAGCAGTGCGGGACGCGGCCCCTACGAGCAGTACTTC. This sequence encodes CASSAGRGPYEQYF.

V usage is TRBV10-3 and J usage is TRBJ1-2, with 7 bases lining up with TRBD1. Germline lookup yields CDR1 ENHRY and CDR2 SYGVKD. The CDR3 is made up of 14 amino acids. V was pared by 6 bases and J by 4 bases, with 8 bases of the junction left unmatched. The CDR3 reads CAIRQGDVGYGYTF. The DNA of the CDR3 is TGTGCCATCAGGCAGGGGGACGTGGGCTATGGCTACACCTTC.

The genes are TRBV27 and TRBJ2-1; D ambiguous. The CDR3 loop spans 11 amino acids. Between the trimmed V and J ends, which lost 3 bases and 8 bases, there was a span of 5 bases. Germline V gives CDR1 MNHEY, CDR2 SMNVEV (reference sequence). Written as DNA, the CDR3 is TGTGCCAGCAGTTTTTTCGATGAGCAGTTCTTC. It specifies CASSFFDEQFF.

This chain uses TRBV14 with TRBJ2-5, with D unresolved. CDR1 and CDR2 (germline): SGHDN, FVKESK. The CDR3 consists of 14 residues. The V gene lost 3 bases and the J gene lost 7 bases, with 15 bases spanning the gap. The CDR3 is CASSHSYDYGTQYF. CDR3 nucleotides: TGTGCCAGCAGCCATTCCTACGATTACGGGACCCAGTACTTC.

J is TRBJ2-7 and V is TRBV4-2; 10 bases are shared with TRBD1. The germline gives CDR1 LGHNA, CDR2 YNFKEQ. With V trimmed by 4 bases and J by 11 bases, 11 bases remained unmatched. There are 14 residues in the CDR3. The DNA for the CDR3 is TGTGCCAGCAGCCCGGTCCCGACCGGGACAGGGGAGTACTTC. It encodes CASSPVPTGTGEYF.

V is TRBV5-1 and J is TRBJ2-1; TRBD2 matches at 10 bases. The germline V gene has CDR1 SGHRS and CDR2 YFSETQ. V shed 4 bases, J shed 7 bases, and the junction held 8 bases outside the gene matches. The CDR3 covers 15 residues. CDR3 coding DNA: TGCGCCAGCAGCAGGCTAGCGGGGGTTGAAAATGAGCAGTTCTTC. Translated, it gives CASSRLAGVENEQFF.

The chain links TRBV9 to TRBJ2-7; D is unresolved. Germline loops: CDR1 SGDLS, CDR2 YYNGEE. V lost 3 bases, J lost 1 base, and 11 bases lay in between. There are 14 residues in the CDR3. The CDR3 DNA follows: TGTGCCAGCAGCGCCCCAGGTACATCCTACGAGCAGTACTTC. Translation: CASSAPGTSYEQYF.

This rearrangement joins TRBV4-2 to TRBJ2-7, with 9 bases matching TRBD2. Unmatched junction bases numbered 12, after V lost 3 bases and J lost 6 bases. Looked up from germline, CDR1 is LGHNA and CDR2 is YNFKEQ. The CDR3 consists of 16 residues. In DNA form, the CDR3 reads TGTGCCAGCAGCCACGTCCCCGGGACTAGCTCTGGCGAGCAGTACTTC. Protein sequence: CASSHVPGTSSGEQYF.

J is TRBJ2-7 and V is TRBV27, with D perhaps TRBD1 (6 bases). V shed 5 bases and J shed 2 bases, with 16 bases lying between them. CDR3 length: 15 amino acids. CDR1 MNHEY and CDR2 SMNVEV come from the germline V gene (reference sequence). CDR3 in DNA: TGTGCCAGCAGTATCGACAGGTTAGAAACCTACGAGCAGTACTTC. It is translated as CASSIDRLETYEQYF.

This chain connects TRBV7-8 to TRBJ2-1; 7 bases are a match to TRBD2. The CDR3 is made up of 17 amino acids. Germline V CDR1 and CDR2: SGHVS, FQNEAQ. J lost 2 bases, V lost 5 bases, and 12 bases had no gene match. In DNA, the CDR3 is TGTGCCAGCAGCCAAGGAAGACCCGGGACTACCTACAATGAGCAGTTCTTC. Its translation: CASSQGRPGTTYNEQFF.

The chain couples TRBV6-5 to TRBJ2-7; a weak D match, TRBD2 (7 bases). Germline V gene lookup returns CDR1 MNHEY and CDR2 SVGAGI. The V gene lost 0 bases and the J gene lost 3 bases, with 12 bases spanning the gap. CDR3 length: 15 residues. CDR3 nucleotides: TGTGCCAGCAGTTACTCGGGGGGGGCGAACTACGAGCAGTACTTC. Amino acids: CASSYSGGANYEQYF.

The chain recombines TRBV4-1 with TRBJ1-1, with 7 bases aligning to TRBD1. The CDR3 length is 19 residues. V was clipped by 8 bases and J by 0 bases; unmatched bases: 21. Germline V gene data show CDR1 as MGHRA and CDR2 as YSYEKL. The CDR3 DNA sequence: TGCGCCAGCCAACAAGAGGGGGCGGAGTATATTTATCTGAACACTGAAGCTTTCTTT. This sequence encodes CASQQEGAEYIYLNTEAFF.

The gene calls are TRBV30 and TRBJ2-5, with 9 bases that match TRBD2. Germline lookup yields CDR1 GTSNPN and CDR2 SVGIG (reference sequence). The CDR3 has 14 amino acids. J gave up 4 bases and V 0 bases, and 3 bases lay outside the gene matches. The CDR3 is CAWSVGRGGETQYF. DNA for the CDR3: TGTGCCTGGAGTGTGGGGCGGGGGGGAGAGACCCAGTACTTC.

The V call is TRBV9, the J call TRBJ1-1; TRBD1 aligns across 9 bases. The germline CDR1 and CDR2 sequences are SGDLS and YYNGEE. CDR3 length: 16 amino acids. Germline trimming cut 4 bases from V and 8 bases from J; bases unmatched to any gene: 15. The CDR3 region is CASSRTGGAETPEAFF. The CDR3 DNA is TGTGCCAGCAGCAGAACAGGGGGCGCAGAAACCCCAGAAGCTTTCTTT.

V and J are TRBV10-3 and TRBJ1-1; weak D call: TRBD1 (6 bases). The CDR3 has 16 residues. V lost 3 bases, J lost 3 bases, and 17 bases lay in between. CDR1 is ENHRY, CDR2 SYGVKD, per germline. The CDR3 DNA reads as TGTGCCATCAGTGAAAGGACAGAGGGAAAGGACACTGAAGCTTTCTTT. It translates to CAISERTEGKDTEAFF.

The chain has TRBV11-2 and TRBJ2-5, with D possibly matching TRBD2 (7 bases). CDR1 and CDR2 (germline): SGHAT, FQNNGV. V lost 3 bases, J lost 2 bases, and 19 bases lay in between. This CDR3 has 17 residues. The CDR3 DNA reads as TGTGCCAGCAGCTTTACCGGGGGGCTACGAAAACAAGAGACCCAGTACTTC. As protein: CASSFTGGLRKQETQYF. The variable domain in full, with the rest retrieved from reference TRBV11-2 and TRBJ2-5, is EAGVAQSPRYKIIEKRQSVAFWCNPISGHATLYWYQQILGQGPKLLIQFQNNGVVDDSQLPKDRFSAERLKGVDSTLKIQPAKLEDSAVYLCASSFTGGLRKQETQYFGPGTRLLVL.

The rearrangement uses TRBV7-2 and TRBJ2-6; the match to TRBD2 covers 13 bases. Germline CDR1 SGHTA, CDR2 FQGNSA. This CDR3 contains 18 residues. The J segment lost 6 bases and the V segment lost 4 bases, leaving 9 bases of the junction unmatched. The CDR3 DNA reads TGTGCCAGCAGCTCGCGATATGGGACTAGCGGGACGGCCAACGTCCTGACTTTC. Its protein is CASSSRYGTSGTANVLTF.

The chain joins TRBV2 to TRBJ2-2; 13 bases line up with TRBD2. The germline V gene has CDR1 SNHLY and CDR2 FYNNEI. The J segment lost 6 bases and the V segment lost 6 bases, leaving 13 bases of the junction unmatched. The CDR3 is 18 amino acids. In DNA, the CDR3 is TGTGCCAGCAGAGAATACCCCGGGACTAGCGGGATCCCCGGGGAGCTGTTTTTT. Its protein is CASREYPGTSGIPGELFF.

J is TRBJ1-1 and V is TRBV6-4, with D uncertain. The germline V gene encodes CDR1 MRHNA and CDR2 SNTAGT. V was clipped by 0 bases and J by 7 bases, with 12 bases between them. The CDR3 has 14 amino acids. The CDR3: CASSDSTDGGEAFF. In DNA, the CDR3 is TGTGCCAGCAGTGACTCGACCGATGGCGGTGAAGCTTTCTTT.

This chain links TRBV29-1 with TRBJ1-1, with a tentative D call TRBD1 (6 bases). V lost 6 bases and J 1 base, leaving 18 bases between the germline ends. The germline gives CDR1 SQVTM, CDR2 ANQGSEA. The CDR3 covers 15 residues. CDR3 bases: TGCAGCGTCAGAGGGGGGGGATTCGGGAACACTGAAGCTTTCTTT. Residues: CSVRGGGFGNTEAFF.

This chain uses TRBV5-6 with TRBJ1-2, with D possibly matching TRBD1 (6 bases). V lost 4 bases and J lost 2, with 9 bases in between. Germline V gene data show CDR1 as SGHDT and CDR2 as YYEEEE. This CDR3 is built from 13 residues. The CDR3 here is CASSLQGNYGYTF. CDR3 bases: TGTGCCAGCAGCCTACAGGGCAACTATGGCTACACCTTC.